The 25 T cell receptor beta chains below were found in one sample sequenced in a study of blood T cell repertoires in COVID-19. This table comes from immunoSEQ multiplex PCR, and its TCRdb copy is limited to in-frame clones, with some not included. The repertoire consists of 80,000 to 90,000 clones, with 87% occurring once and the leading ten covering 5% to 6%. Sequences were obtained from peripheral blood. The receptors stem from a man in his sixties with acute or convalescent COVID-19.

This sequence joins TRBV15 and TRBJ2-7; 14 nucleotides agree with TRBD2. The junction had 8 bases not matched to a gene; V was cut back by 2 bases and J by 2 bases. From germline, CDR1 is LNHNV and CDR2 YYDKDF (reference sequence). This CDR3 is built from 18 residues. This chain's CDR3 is CATSRLRTSGGHAYEQYF. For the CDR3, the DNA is TGTGCCACCAGCAGACTCAGGACTAGCGGGGGGCACGCCTACGAGCAGTACTTC.

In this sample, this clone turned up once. CDR3 loop: CASSPPSGVYGNTIYF. The CDR3 bases are TGTGCCAGCTCACCACCGAGCGGGGTTTATGGAAACACCATATATTTT. This chain uses TRBV18 with TRBJ1-3; the D is unclear. This CDR3 has 16 residues. The V and J ends lost 0 bases and 3 bases respectively, with 12 bases between them. The germline gives CDR1 KGHSH, CDR2 LQKENI.

The DNA of the CDR3 is TGTGCCAGCAGCCGGGGGACTAGAAGCTACGAGCAGTACTTC. Translation gives CASSRGTRSYEQYF. The genes are TRBV14 and TRBJ2-7; 8 bases match TRBD2. V gave up 4 bases and J gave up 3 bases; unmatched junction bases: 5. The CDR3 is made up of 14 amino acids. Germline V lookup: CDR1 SGHDN, CDR2 FVKESK.

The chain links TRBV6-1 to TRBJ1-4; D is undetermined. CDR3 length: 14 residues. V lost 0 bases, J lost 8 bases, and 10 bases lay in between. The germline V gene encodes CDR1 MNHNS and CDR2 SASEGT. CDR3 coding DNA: TGTGCCAGCAGTGAAGCGCAGCGGGGAGAAAAACTGTTTTTT. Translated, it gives CASSEAQRGEKLFF.

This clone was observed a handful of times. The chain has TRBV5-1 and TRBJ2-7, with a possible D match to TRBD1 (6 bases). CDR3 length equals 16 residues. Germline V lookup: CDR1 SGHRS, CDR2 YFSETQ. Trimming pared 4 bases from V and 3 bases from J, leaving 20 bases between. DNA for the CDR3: TGCGCCAGCAGCCCTTCGTCCGACAGGTGGATCTACGAGCAGTACTTC. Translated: CASSPSSDRWIYEQYF.

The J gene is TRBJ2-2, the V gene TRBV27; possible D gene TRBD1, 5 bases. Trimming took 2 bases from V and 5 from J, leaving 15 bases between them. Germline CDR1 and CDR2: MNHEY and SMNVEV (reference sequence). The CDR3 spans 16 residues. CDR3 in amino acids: CASSLRGQGGTGELFF. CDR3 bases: TGTGCCAGCAGTTTAAGGGGCCAGGGCGGTACCGGGGAGCTGTTTTTT.

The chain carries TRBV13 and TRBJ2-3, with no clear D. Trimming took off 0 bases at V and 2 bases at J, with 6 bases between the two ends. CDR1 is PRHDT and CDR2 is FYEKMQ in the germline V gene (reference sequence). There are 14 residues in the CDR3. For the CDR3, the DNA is TGTGCCAGCAGCTTAGGGTCTAACACAGATACGCAGTATTTT. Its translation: CASSLGSNTDTQYF.

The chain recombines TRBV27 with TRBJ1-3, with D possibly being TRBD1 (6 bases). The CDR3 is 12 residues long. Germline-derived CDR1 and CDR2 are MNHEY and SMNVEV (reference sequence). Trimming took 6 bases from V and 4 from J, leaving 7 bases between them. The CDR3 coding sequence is TGTGCCAGCAGAGGGACAGGAAACACCATATATTTT. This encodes CASRGTGNTIYF.

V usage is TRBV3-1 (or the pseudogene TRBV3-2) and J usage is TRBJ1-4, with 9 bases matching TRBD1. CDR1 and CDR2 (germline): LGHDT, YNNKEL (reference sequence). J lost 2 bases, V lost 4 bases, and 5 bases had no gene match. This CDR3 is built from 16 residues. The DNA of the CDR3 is TGTGCCAGCAGCCTGGGACAGGGCTTGACTAATGAAAAACTGTTTTTT. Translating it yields CASSLGQGLTNEKLFF.

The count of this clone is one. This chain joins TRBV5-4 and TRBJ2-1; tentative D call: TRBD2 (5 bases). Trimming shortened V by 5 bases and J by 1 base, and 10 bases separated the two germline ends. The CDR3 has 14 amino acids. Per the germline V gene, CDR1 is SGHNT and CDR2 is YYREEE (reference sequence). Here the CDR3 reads CASSHRLSYNEQFF. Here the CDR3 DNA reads TGTGCCAGCAGTCACAGACTATCCTACAATGAGCAGTTCTTC.

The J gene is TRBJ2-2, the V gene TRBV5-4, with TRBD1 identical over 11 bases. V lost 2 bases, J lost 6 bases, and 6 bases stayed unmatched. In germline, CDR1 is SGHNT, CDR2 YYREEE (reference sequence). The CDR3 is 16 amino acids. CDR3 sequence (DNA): TGTGCCAGCAGCTTCCTAGGGACAGGGGGAGCCGGGGAGCTGTTTTTT. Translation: CASSFLGTGGAGELFF.

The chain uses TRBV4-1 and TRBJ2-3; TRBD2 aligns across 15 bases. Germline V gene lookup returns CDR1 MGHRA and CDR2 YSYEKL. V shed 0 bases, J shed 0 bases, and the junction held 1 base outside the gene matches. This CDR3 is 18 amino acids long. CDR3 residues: CASSQDGLAGGSTDTQYF. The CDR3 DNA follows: TGCGCCAGCAGCCAAGACGGACTAGCGGGGGGGAGCACAGATACGCAGTATTTT.

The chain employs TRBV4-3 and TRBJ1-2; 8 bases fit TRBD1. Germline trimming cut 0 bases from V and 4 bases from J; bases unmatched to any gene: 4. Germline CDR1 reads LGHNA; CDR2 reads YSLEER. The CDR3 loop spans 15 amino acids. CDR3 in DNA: TGCGCCAGCAGCCAAGACAGGGGGCGCAGCTATGGCTACACCTTC. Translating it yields CASSQDRGRSYGYTF.

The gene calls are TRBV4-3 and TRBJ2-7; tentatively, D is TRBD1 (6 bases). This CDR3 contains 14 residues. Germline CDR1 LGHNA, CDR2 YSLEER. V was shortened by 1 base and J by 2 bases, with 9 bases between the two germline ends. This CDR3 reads CASSQARQAYEQYF. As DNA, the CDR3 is TGCGCCAGCAGCCAAGCCAGACAGGCCTACGAGCAGTACTTC.

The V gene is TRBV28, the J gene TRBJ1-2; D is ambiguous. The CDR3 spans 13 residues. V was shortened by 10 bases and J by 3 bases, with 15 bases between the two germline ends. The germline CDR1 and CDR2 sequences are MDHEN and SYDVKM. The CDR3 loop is CAIRTESDYGYTF. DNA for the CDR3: TGTGCCATCAGGACGGAGTCGGACTATGGCTACACCTTC.

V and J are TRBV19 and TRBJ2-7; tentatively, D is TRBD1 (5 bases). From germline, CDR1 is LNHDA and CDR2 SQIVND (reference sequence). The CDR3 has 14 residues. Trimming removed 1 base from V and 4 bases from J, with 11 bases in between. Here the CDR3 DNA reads TGTGCCAGTAGTATAGGAGGACACTCTTACGAGCAGTACTTC. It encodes CASSIGGHSYEQYF.

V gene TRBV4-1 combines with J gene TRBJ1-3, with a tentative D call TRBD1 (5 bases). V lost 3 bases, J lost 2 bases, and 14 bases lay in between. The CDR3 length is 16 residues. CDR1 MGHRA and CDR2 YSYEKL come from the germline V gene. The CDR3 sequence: CASSQGGGIPGNTIYF. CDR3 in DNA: TGCGCCAGCAGCCAGGGGGGAGGAATACCTGGAAACACCATATATTTT.

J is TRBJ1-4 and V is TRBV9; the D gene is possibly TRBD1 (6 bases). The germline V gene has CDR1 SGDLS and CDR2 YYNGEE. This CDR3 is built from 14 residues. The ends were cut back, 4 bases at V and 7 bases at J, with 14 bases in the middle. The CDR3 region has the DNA TGTGCCAGCAGCTCCGGACAGCCGGGTGAAAAACTGTTTTTT. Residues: CASSSGQPGEKLFF. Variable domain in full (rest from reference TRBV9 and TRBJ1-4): DSGVTQTPKHLITATGQRVTLRCSPRSGDLSVYWYQQSLDQGLQFLIQYYNGEERAKGNILERFSAQQFPDLHSELNLSSLELGDSALYFCASSSGQPGEKLFFGSGTQLSVL.

CDR3 residues: CASSPPAGGYNSPLHF. CDR3 coding DNA: TGTGCCAGCTCACCACCCGCAGGGGGCTATAATTCACCCCTCCACTTT. The chain recombines TRBV18 with TRBJ1-6, with 7 positions matching TRBD1. Germline CDR1 reads KGHSH; CDR2 reads LQKENI. V dropped 0 bases and J dropped 3; count of bases not matched to a gene: 2. This CDR3 is built from 16 residues.

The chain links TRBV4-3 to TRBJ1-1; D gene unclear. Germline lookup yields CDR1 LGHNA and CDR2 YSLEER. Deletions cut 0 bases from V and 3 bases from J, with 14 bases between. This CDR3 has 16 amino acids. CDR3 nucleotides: TGCGCCAGCAGCCAAGATTCGGCAGGACTGGACACTGAAGCTTTCTTT. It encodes CASSQDSAGLDTEAFF.

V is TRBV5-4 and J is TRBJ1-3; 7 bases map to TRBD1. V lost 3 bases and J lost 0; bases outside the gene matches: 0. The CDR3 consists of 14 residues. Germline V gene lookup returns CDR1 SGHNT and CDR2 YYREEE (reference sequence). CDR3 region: CASSWDSSGNTIYF. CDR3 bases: TGTGCCAGCAGCTGGGACAGCTCTGGAAACACCATATATTTT.

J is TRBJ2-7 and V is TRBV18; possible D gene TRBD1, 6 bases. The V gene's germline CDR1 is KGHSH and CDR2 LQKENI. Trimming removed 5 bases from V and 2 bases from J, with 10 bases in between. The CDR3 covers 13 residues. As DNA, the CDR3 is TGTGCCAGCTCAGAGGACAGAACCTACGAGCAGTACTTC. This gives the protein CASSEDRTYEQYF.

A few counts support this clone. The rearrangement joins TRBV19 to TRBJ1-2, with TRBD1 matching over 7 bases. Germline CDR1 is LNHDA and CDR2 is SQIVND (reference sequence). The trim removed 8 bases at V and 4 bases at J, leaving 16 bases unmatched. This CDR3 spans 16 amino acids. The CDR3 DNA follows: TGTGCCAGTTTCCCGGGTGAGGGGGCCCCTCTCTATGGCTACACCTTC. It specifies CASFPGEGAPLYGYTF.

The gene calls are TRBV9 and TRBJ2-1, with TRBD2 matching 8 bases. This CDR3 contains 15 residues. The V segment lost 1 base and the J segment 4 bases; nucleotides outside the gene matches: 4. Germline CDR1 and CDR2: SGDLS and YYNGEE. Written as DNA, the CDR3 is TGTGCCAGCAGCGTATCCAGCGGGGGATACAATGAGCAGTTCTTC. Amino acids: CASSVSSGGYNEQFF.

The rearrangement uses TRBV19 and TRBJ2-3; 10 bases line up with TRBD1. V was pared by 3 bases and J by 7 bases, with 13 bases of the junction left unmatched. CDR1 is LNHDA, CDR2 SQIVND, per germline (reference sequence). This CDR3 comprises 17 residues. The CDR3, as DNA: TGTGCCAGTAGTATGACCAGAGGGACAGGGGAGGGAAATACGCAGTATTTT. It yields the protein CASSMTRGTGEGNTQYF.